This T cell receptor (beta chain) was documented in a study of T cell responses to AZD1222 COVID-19 vaccine. Assay: immunoSEQ multiplex PCR; the TCRdb copy retains only in-frame clones and omits some. The sample holds 75,000 to 80,000 clones, roughly 90% seen once. Study results and limitations: Seropositive at baseline were only a handful of AZD1222 recipients.

CDR3 length: 16 residues. Trimming stripped 3 bases from V and 5 bases from J, with 18 bases between. From germline, CDR1 is MDHEN and CDR2 SYDVKM. This clone was observed a single time. The target antigen is unknown. Specimen: peripheral blood, collected 28 days after the second AZD1222 dose. The TCR was taken from an adult who received the AZD1222 COVID-19 vaccine. The rearrangement uses TRBV28 and TRBJ2-3; D is perhaps TRBD2 (7 bases). CDR3 in amino acids: CASSFYGGRRKDTQYF. CDR3 coding DNA: TGTGCCAGCAGTTTTTACGGGGGGCGAAGGAAAGATACGCAGTATTTT.